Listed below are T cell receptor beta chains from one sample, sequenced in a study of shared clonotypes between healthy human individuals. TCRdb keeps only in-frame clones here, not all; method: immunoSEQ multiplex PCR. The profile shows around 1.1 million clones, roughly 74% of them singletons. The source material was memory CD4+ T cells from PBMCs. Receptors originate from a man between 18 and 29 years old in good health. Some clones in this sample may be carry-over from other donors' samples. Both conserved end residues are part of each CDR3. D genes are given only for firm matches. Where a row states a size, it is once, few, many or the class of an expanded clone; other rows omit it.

TGTGCCAGCAGCCCTGCGCAGGGTGGCACTGAAGCTTTCTTT	CASSPAQGGTEAFF	14	NA	NA	TRBV5-4	TRBJ1-1
TGTGCCTCCGGAGACAGGGGGCGGGTGAACACTGAAGCTTTCTTT	CASGDRGRVNTEAFF	15	TRBD1	NA	TRBV19	TRBJ1-1
TGTGCCAGCAACTCAGGGGCCTCGAATCAGCCCCAGCATTTT	CASNSGASNQPQHF	14	NA	NA	TRBV9	TRBJ1-5
TGTGCCAGCAGCTTTAGCGGAATCTCCTACAATGAGCAGTTCTTC	CASSFSGISYNEQFF	15	NA	NA	TRBV11-2	TRBJ2-1
TGTGCCAGCAGAAGGGTGGGGGGCCAAACGATCTCTGGAAACACCATATATTTT	CASRRVGGQTISGNTIYF	18	NA	NA	TRBV7-2	TRBJ1-3
TGTGCCAGAAGCCCGCGGGGGGCGGGAGATTATGAGCAGTTCTTC	CARSPRGAGDYEQFF	15	TRBD2	NA	TRBV5-3	TRBJ2-1
TGCGCCAGCAGCCAAGCTGGGGCCAACGTCCTGACTTTC	CASSQAGANVLTF	13	NA	NA	TRBV4-1	TRBJ2-6
TGTGCCACCAGCAGGCTTGGACAGGGGGCCCCTACCTTC	CATSRLGQGAPTF	13	TRBD1	few	TRBV15	TRBJ1-2
TGCGCCAGCAGCTTGGCGTCGGAAGTGGATACGCAGTATTTT	CASSLASEVDTQYF	14	NA	NA	TRBV5-1	TRBJ2-3
TGTGCCACTCTACGACAGGGGGCGGGCACTGAAGCTTTCTTT	CATLRQGAGTEAFF	14	TRBD1	NA	TRBV28	TRBJ1-1
TGTGCCAGCAGTGACCCCAGGGGAGAGGGCTACACCTTC	CASSDPRGEGYTF	13	NA	NA	TRBV2	TRBJ1-2
TGTGCCAGCAGTTTGTGGTTAGGGGGGTCTGGAAACACCATATATTTT	CASSLWLGGSGNTIYF	16	NA	NA	TRBV28	TRBJ1-3
TGTGCCAGCAGCCTGTCCGGGACAGGGGACAGTGAGCAGTTCTTC	CASSLSGTGDSEQFF	15	TRBD1	few	TRBV5-6	TRBJ2-1
TGTGCCAGCAGCCCTCGGCGAGATCAGCCCCAGCATTTT	CASSPRRDQPQHF	13	NA	NA	TRBV11-2	TRBJ1-5
TGCGCCAGCAGCCAAGCTAGCGCGCGAGACATTCAGTACTTC	CASSQASARDIQYF	14	NA	once	TRBV4-1	TRBJ2-4
TGCAGCGTTGCGGGCAGGGTAAATGGCGGCACTGAAGCTTTCTTT	CSVAGRVNGGTEAFF	15	NA	NA	TRBV29-1	TRBJ1-1
TGTGCCAGCAGTCGGGGACTAGCGGCCCCCCAAGAGACCCAGTACTTC	CASSRGLAAPQETQYF	16	TRBD2	NA	TRBV5-4	TRBJ2-5
TGTGCCAGCAGTGAGAGGGTGGGGGATCAGCCCCAGCATTTT	CASSERVGDQPQHF	14	NA	NA	TRBV2	TRBJ1-5